A single sample is the source of the 6 T cell receptor beta chains below, sequenced in a study of blood T cell repertoires in COVID-19 (dated by TCRdb to the early 2020s). The library was obtained by the immunoSEQ multiplex PCR assay. Sourced from immuneACCESS, this table was stored by TCRdb with only in-frame sequences that have V and J called. A share of the clones is absent; for the studies checked, an unresolved V gene accounts for under half, and the remainder has no known explanation. The sample table shows more than 150,000 clones, and about nine tenths are seen once. About 2.1% of the sample is in the top ten clones. Sequenced input: peripheral blood. The receptors were gathered from a man aged 65 to 79 with active or convalescent COVID-19.

The chain employs TRBV6-5 and TRBJ2-1; possibly TRBD1 for D (5 bases). Germline V gene lookup returns CDR1 MNHEY and CDR2 SVGAGI. The CDR3 has 15 amino acids. Trimming removed 5 bases at V and 5 bases at J, with 16 bases between. The CDR3 here is CASSQRIGANNEQFF. CDR3 bases: TGTGCCAGCAGTCAAAGGATAGGGGCTAACAATGAGCAGTTCTTC.

This clone was seen more than once but under ten times. The V gene is TRBV28, the J gene TRBJ1-2, with 12 bases that match TRBD1. Losses at the gene ends were 5 bases for V and 7 bases for J; bases not matched to a gene: 11. Germline values: CDR1 MDHEN, CDR2 SYDVKM. The CDR3 is 16 amino acids. The CDR3 loop is CASSTGTGGALVGYTF. The CDR3 coding sequence is TGTGCCAGCAGTACCGGGACAGGGGGCGCTTTGGTTGGCTACACCTTC.

Details on this clone: Mismatch with germline at one junction end may stem from a read error. The J gene is TRBJ2-7, the V gene TRBV11-2, with a possible D match to TRBD2 (7 bases). From germline, CDR1 is SGHAT and CDR2 FQNNGV. The CDR3 sequence is 13 residues long. The CDR3 bases are TGTGCCAGCAGCCCGGTGGGAGGGGGAGTTGGTACCTTC. It translates to CASSPVGGGVGTF.

The V and J genes are TRBV5-1 and TRBJ2-2; weak D call: TRBD2 (7 bases). This CDR3 has 14 amino acids. The V and J ends lost 0 bases and 7 bases respectively, with 10 bases between them. CDR1 and CDR2 (germline): SGHRS, YFSETQ. The CDR3 spells CASSLDREGGELFF. CDR3 DNA sequence: TGCGCCAGCAGCTTGGACAGGGAGGGCGGGGAGCTGTTTTTT.

V and J are TRBV4-3 and TRBJ1-4, with a weak D call TRBD1 (6 bases). Germline CDR1 reads LGHNA; CDR2 reads YSLEER. Trimming left V 0 bases short and J 7 bases short, with 12 bases between. This CDR3 is built from 15 residues. CDR3 nucleotides: TGCGCCAGCAGCCAAGACTGGGGGCCTGGTGAAAAACTGTTTTTT. Amino acids: CASSQDWGPGEKLFF.

The V and J genes are TRBV4-1 and TRBJ2-3, with 8 bases identical to TRBD1. The CDR3 spans 16 residues. V shed 2 bases and J 3 bases; nucleotides not matched to a gene: 7. Germline CDR1 MGHRA, CDR2 YSYEKL. The CDR3 nucleotides are TGCGCCAGCAGCCAAACTAGGACAGGGCTAACAGATACGCAGTATTTT. It yields the protein CASSQTRTGLTDTQYF.